One sample yielded the 17 T cell receptor beta chains listed below, sequenced in a study of Ad26.COV2.S vaccination and SARS-CoV-2 variants (dated by TCRdb to the early 2020s). This specimen's treatment or condition label, interpreted: roughly 18 received Ad26.COV2.S at low or high dose, single or two shots; a few received placebo; per-sample allocation not given. For vaccine and placebo recipients, repertoires were sequenced using samples collected on day 63 after the first injection. Libraries were prepared through the immunoSEQ multiplex PCR assay. Imported from immuneACCESS, the table was reduced by TCRdb to in-frame sequences with V and J called. These copies leave out some clones; in studies compared against another copy, an unresolved V gene accounts for under half, and the cause of the remainder is not known. This sample gives around 300,000 clones in total; less than 90% of them show up just once. The ten most abundant clones make up around 6.1% of the sample.

This specimen was peripheral blood, taken in a trial of Ad26.COV2.S vaccine versus placebo. The receptors were sampled from a person between 18 and 60 years old who received the Ad26.COV2.S COVID-19 vaccine or a placebo.

Comments on this clone: Germline is not matched at one junction end, which may reflect a read error. The gene calls are TRBV2 and TRBJ1-5; TRBD1 matches 7 bases. The CDR3 totals 12 residues. Germline V gene data show CDR1 as SNHLY and CDR2 as FYNNEI. The DNA for the CDR3 is TGTGCCAGCAGTGAAGCGGGACAGCAATCGTCATTT. Its protein is CASSEAGQQSSF.

V gene TRBV6-2 or TRBV6-3 combines with J gene TRBJ2-1; no definite D call. V was shortened by 6 bases and J by 2 bases, with 8 bases between the two germline ends. Per germline, CDR1 MNHEY and CDR2 SVGEGT. This CDR3 spans 13 amino acids. CDR3 DNA: TGTGCCAGCAGCCCGATGGCCTACAATGAGCAGTTCTTC. It is translated as CASSPMAYNEQFF.

This chain links TRBV28 with TRBJ1-3; maybe TRBD1 (5 bases). CDR3 size: 14 residues. CDR1 and CDR2 (germline): MDHEN, SYDVKM. Trimming removed 3 bases at V and 2 bases at J, with 8 bases between. The CDR3 protein is CASSLGGTGNTIYF. For the CDR3, the DNA is TGTGCCAGCAGTTTGGGGGGAACTGGAAACACCATATATTTT. Supplemented by reference TRBV28 and TRBJ1-3, the full variable domain reads DVKVTQSSRYLVKRTGEKVFLECVQDMDHENMFWYRQDPGLGLRLIYFSYDVKMKEKGDIPEGYSVSREKKERFSLILESASTNQTSMYLCASSLGGTGNTIYFGEGSWLTVV.

Note on this clone: This sample also contains other DNA sequences that code for the same CDR3. The chain uses TRBV7-3 and TRBJ2-1; D gene ambiguous. The germline V gene encodes CDR1 SGHTA and CDR2 FQGTGA. Trimming shortened V by 5 bases and J by 10 bases, and 12 bases separated the two germline ends. There are 12 residues in the CDR3. CDR3 bases: TGTGCCAGCAGCCCTTATCTTGGGGAGCAGTTCTTC. Its protein is CASSPYLGEQFF. The variable domain in full, completed from reference TRBV7-3 and TRBJ2-1, reads GAGVSQTPSNKVTEKGKYVELRCDPISGHTALYWYRQSLGQGPEFLIYFQGTGAADDSGLPNDRFFAVRPEGSVSTLKIQRTERGDSAVYLCASSPYLGEQFFGPGTRLTVL.

The V and J genes are TRBV2 and TRBJ2-7; no firm D call. V lost 8 bases and J 5 bases, leaving 10 bases between the germline ends. This CDR3 has 11 residues. The germline V gene encodes CDR1 SNHLY and CDR2 FYNNEI. The CDR3 protein is CASLRYDEQYF. Written as DNA, the CDR3 is TGTGCCAGCTTGAGGTACGACGAGCAGTACTTC.

The genes are TRBV19 and TRBJ2-1, with 7 nucleotides matching TRBD2. CDR1 is LNHDA, CDR2 SQIVND, per germline (reference sequence). The J segment lost 10 bases and the V segment lost 2 bases, leaving 17 bases of the junction unmatched. CDR3 length: 17 residues. CDR3 nucleotides: TGTGCCAGTAGTATACAGGCTAGCGGCCTCGAACTACGAGAGCAGTTCTTC. This gives the protein CASSIQASGLELREQFF.

This clone was observed once. V and J are TRBV11-3 and TRBJ1-1; TRBD1 is a possible D gene (5 bases). V was clipped by 3 bases and J by 5 bases, with 13 bases between them. In germline, CDR1 is SGHNT, CDR2 YENEEA. The CDR3 length is 14 residues. This CDR3 is CASSFRGVETEAFF. CDR3 coding DNA: TGTGCCAGCAGCTTTAGGGGTGTAGAGACTGAAGCTTTCTTT.

The CDR3 sequence is CASRRLAGSLDYTF. CDR3 nucleotides: TGTGCCAGCAGGCGCCTGGCAGGGTCGTTGGACTACACCTTC. The chain links TRBV27 to TRBJ1-2, with a possible D match to TRBD1 (5 bases). V dropped 6 bases and J dropped 10 bases, with 21 bases sitting between them. The CDR3 runs to 14 residues. Germline loops: CDR1 MNHEY, CDR2 SMNVEV (reference sequence).

This clone was detected a few times. CDR3 nucleotides: TGTGCCAGCAGTCCCCGATGGACAGGATCCTACGAGCAGTACTTC. Protein product: CASSPRWTGSYEQYF. This rearrangement joins TRBV6-2 or TRBV6-3 to TRBJ2-7; 7 positions agree with TRBD1. This CDR3 is 15 amino acids long. V was pared by 5 bases and J by 1 base, with 8 bases of the junction left unmatched. CDR1 and CDR2 (germline): MNHEY, SVGEGT.

This sequence joins TRBV28 and TRBJ2-7, with 8 bases matching TRBD1. The CDR3 is 14 amino acids. Trimming cost V 6 bases and J 9 bases; bases outside gene matches: 13. The germline V gene has CDR1 MDHEN and CDR2 SYDVKM. Here the CDR3 reads CASSPRDRPFGQYF. The CDR3 DNA is TGTGCCAGCAGCCCCCGGGACAGGCCTTTTGGGCAGTACTTC.

V usage is TRBV5-1 and J usage is TRBJ2-3; D is perhaps TRBD1 (6 bases). V was cut by 0 bases and J by 2 bases, with 7 bases left in between. Germline V gene data show CDR1 as SGHRS and CDR2 as YFSETQ. The length of the CDR3 is 14 residues. The CDR3 bases are TGCGCCAGCAGCTTGGACAGGGTCACAGATACGCAGTATTTT. Translated: CASSLDRVTDTQYF.

The rearrangement joins TRBV6-1 to TRBJ2-7; no definite D call. This CDR3 region has 14 residues. V was trimmed by 1 base and J by 9 bases, leaving 16 bases between them. The germline V gene encodes CDR1 MNHNS and CDR2 SASEGT. As DNA, the CDR3 is TGTGCCAGCAGTGAAGTTGGCCCTTACCCGGGGCAGTACTTC. This gives the protein CASSEVGPYPGQYF.

The genes are TRBV28 and TRBJ1-1; 8 bases map to TRBD1. V shed 5 bases, J shed 2 bases, and the junction held 4 bases outside the gene matches. CDR3 length: 14 amino acids. Germline assignment: CDR1 MDHEN and CDR2 SYDVKM. This CDR3 reads CASSPGQANTEAFF. The CDR3 bases are TGTGCCAGCAGTCCGGGACAGGCCAACACTGAAGCTTTCTTT.

This clone appeared a single time. The V gene is TRBV29-1, the J gene TRBJ1-2; 9 nucleotides line up with TRBD1. CDR1 is SQVTM, CDR2 ANQGSEA, per germline. The junction had 7 bases not matched to a gene; V was cut back by 6 bases and J by 5 bases. The CDR3 sequence is 13 residues long. CDR3 DNA: TGCAGCGTAGATCCGGGACAGGGTTATGGCTACACCTTC. This codes for CSVDPGQGYGYTF.

The gene calls are TRBV6-2 or TRBV6-3 and TRBJ1-1; TRBD1 might be the D (6 bases). V shed 6 bases and J shed 0 bases, with 11 bases lying between them. CDR3 length: 14 residues. The germline V gene has CDR1 MNHEY and CDR2 SVGEGT. As DNA, the CDR3 is TGTGCCAGCAGCAGAGGGGGACTGAACACTGAAGCTTTCTTT. Protein: CASSRGGLNTEAFF.

The genes are TRBV19 and TRBJ2-1; TRBD2 agrees at 8 bases. CDR1 is LNHDA and CDR2 is SQIVND in the germline V gene (reference sequence). V lost 5 bases, J lost 0 bases, and 6 bases stayed unmatched. The CDR3 is 16 residues long. The CDR3 nucleotides are TGTGCCAGTAGTCGGCAGCGGGGGAGCTCCTACAATGAGCAGTTCTTC. It is translated as CASSRQRGSSYNEQFF.

This clone was observed at least ten times. This chain joins TRBV2 and TRBJ2-7; 9 positions agree with TRBD2. The germline gives CDR1 SNHLY, CDR2 FYNNEI. Trimming took 7 bases from V and 6 from J; bases not matched to a gene: 13. CDR3 length: 15 residues. DNA for the CDR3: TGTGCCAGCATGCTAGCGGCGGGAGGGCCCCTCGAGCAGTACTTC. This gives the protein CASMLAAGGPLEQYF.